Listed below are T cell receptor beta chains from one sample, sequenced in a study of blood T cells in healthy people across ages. TCRdb independently ran MiXCR on the 5' RACE reads; one entry per CDR3 protein. The sample includes more than 800,000 distinct CDR3 sequences, 40% to 55% of them seen just once. Material for sequencing was blood. The receptor source for this set is a woman aged 55-70 years in good health. The CDR3 runs from the conserved cysteine through the conserved F or W. D genes are given only for firm matches. Clone size is shown for a subset of rows, as once, few, many or a class of expanded clone.

size,V,D,J,DNA,CDR3
.,TRBV15,TRBD1,TRBJ1-2,TGTGCCACCAGCGGGGACAGGGGAGACTATGGCTACACCTTC,CATSGDRGDYGYTF
few,TRBV24-1,.,TRBJ2-2,TGTGCCACCCCCCGGCAGGACCTCAACACCGGGGAGCTGTTTTTT,CATPRQDLNTGELFF
.,TRBV9,.,TRBJ2-7,TGTGCCAGCAGCGTAGCCCCGACAGTTGTCCAGTACTTC,CASSVAPTVVQYF
.,TRBV2,.,TRBJ1-1,TGTACCAGCAGTGAAGCCGGACTAGTAGGGCACATGAACACTGAAGCTTTCTTT,CTSSEAGLVGHMNTEAFF
few,TRBV9,TRBD2,TRBJ2-5,TGTGCCAGCAGCAGGAACCCTAGCGGGCCCCAAGAGACCCAGTACTTC,CASSRNPSGPQETQYF
.,TRBV5-1,TRBD2,TRBJ2-3,TGCGCCAGCAGCTTGGAGACTAGCGGGCGTATCACAGATACGCAGTATTTT,CASSLETSGRITDTQYF
.,TRBV10-2,TRBD2,TRBJ2-3,TGCGCCAGCAGTGATCAGGGAGGGCGCACAGATACGCAGTATTTT,CASSDQGGRTDTQYF
.,TRBV6-2/TRBV6-3,TRBD2,TRBJ2-3,TGTGTCAGCAGTTACAAGCGGACTAGAACAACAGATACGCAGTATTTT,CVSSYKRTRTTDTQYF
few,TRBV10-3,TRBD1,TRBJ1-5,TGTGCCATCAGTACGGACAGGGGCAATCAGCCCCAGCATTTT,CAISTDRGNQPQHF
.,TRBV6-2/TRBV6-3,.,TRBJ2-7,TGTGCCAGCAAACGGCAGCCGGGACATAATTACGAGCAGTACTTC,CASKRQPGHNYEQYF
.,TRBV12-3/TRBV12-4,.,TRBJ2-7,TGTGCCAGCAGCACCTCCGGGACGAACTACGAGCAGTACTTC,CASSTSGTNYEQYF
few,TRBV6-5,TRBD1,TRBJ1-5,TGTGCCAGCAGTTCAGGGGGGGGCACTCAGCCCCAGCATTTT,CASSSGGGTQPQHF
many,TRBV12-3/TRBV12-4,.,TRBJ2-5,TGTGCCAGCAGTCAATGGGGGGAGACCCAGTACTTC,CASSQWGETQYF
.,TRBV15,TRBD2,TRBJ2-2,TGTGCCACCAGCAAAGATTTGATCGGGACTAGCTCCGGGGAGCTGTTTTTT,CATSKDLIGTSSGELFF
many,TRBV10-1,.,TRBJ1-1,TGCGCCAGCAGACGACAGGTAGGGGACACTGAAGCTTTCTTT,CASRRQVGDTEAFF